Given below is one T cell receptor beta chain in context. Its antigen is currently not known. No base qualities exist here, and no much larger clone lies one base off it. The method behind the library was the immunoSEQ multiplex PCR assay. From the authors' description of their analysis: A statistical classification framework was built for diagnosing cytomegalovirus status from the catalog of TCR beta chain sequences. Entries here come from immuneACCESS through TCRdb and include only in-frame sequences with V and J called. Some clones fail to appear in such tables; in the studies checked, an unresolved V gene covers under half of the shortfall, and the cause of the remainder is unknown. V and J calls and clone size come straight from that table; D and trimming were deduced from the DNA. Within this sample are 50,000 to 65,000 clones, with about 96% of them counted one time only. The biggest ten clones account for 0.9% to 1.5% of the sample.

The donors belonged to the validation cohort of 120 subjects, which was separate from the 666-subject first cohort. The data were obtained in a study of cytomegalovirus exposure and HLA in healthy donors (dated by TCRdb to about 2017). Context from the whole study: A later analysis indicated that the 130 or so validation repertoires were generated on the platform also employed for the 720 or so repertoires of the first cohort. The study aimed to test whether signatures of past pathogen exposure could be identified by cataloging public T cell receptors. Besides the first cohort of hundreds of subjects, a separate validation cohort made up of 120 different subjects was used. To predict cytomegalovirus infection status, the study brought together high-throughput TCR immunosequencing, statistical association of individual TCRs with disease status, and machine learning. On the study overall, not on this receptor specifically: According to the authors, the approach could potentially be generalized to other disease states and immunological phenotypes. A total of 164 TCR beta chains were listed by the study as associated with cytomegalovirus. Cytomegalovirus status was reported to be diagnosed by the classifier with high specificity and sensitivity in both the original and validation cohorts. While some public TCRs were present in many individuals, most TCR sequences turned up only very rarely across donors. A later analysis found that TCRs clustered in the first cohort also tended to co-occur in the approximately 120 validation repertoires, with more than 90% of cluster scores above 0. In vitro tests confirmed that a few of the cytomegalovirus-associated TCR beta chains recognize cytomegalovirus antigens. All 110 or so repertoires were used to score co-occurrence in the validation cohort in a later analysis, because that analysis had no HLA typing for the cohort.

V is cut by 0 bases and J by 1 base, and the space between the germline ends is 16 bases. CDR1 and CDR2, looked up from the germline V gene, are KGHSH and LQKENI. Including cysteine and phenylalanine, the CDR3 has 19 amino acids. Only the CDR3 region is kept as DNA, spanning 57 bases read in frame from base 1. In this chain, TRBV18 is recombined with TRBJ2-6; a tentative D match to TRBD1 spans 6 bases. Sequencing was carried out using PBMCs. The sequence was collected from a woman under 30 in good health and CMV-seronegative. The CDR3 corresponds to CASSPPGQLISSGANVLTF. The sequenced DNA: TGTGCCAGCTCACCACCGGGACAACTCATCTCGTCTGGGGCCAACGTCCTGACTTTC.